The present entry profiles one T cell receptor beta chain with its context. No antigen is known for it. Here immunoSEQ multiplex PCR was the method, and the copy in TCRdb shows in-frame clones only, minus some. The top ten hold 3.5% of the sample, which has about 72,000 clones, around 80% seen once. This sample was taken from a study of early stage breast cancer tumors. Study-wide background: Of 15 to 20 invasive breast tumors, twelve were hormone receptor-positive, HER2-negative.

V shed 4 bases and J 2 bases; nucleotides not matched to a gene: 7. The CDR3 is 15 residues long. CDR1 is SEHNR and CDR2 is FQNEAQ in the germline V gene (reference sequence). Findings and caveats of the study: Compared with adjacent normal breast, tumors showed about 2.4-fold denser, more clonal T cells. Most shared enriched TCRB sequences were commonly generated ones.

The source material was blood. This chain links TRBV7-9 with TRBJ1-1, with 7 bases that match TRBD1. The origin of this receptor is a person aged 55-75 years with breast cancer. Here the CDR3 reads CASSSSGGTNTEAFF. CDR3 in DNA: TGTGCCAGCAGCTCGTCAGGGGGTACAAACACTGAAGCTTTCTTT.